The 18 T cell receptor beta chains given below trace back to one sample, sequenced in a study of shared clonotypes between healthy human individuals. Assay used: immunoSEQ multiplex PCR; TCRdb lists only in-frame clones, some missing. The sample records some 2,000,000 clones, about 95% being singletons. It was CD45RO-negative cells, positively selected for CCR7, that made up naive CD8 cells, with terminally differentiated effector memory CD45RA+ cells excluded. Sequences were obtained from naive CD8+ T cells sorted from blood. The receptor source for this set is a man aged 18 to 30 in good health.

The chain links TRBV28 to TRBJ2-2; no clear D gene. Per the germline V gene, CDR1 is MDHEN and CDR2 is SYDVKM. Trimming pared 5 bases from V and 8 bases from J, leaving 9 bases between. The length of the CDR3 is 12 residues. The CDR3 nucleotides read TGTGCCAGCAGTATCACGGTTGGGGAGCTGTTTTTT. Protein: CASSITVGELFF.

This chain connects TRBV28 to TRBJ2-5, with D uncertain. V was clipped by 3 bases and J by 7 bases, with 21 bases between them. Germline loops: CDR1 MDHEN, CDR2 SYDVKM. The CDR3 contains 16 residues. The CDR3 spells CASSFRPVMGKGTQYF. DNA for the CDR3: TGTGCCAGCAGTTTTCGTCCAGTAATGGGAAAGGGGACCCAGTACTTC.

V is TRBV5-8 and J is TRBJ2-5; 14 nucleotides agree with TRBD2. The length of the CDR3 is 17 residues. The V segment lost 0 bases and the J segment 3 bases; nucleotides outside the gene matches: 4. CDR1 is SGHTS and CDR2 is YDEGEE in the germline V gene. The CDR3 is CASSLGLAGGPEETQYF. CDR3 nucleotides: TGTGCCAGCAGCTTGGGACTAGCGGGAGGGCCCGAAGAGACCCAGTACTTC.

The chain employs TRBV4-1 and TRBJ1-1, with D uncertain. The V gene's germline CDR1 is MGHRA and CDR2 YSYEKL. The CDR3 spans 13 residues. The germline V and J ends were trimmed by 3 bases and 7 bases, with 12 bases remaining between them. The CDR3 here is CASSHAGGREAFF. The CDR3 coding sequence is TGCGCCAGCAGCCACGCGGGAGGGCGTGAAGCTTTCTTT.

A word on this clone: The same CDR3 is also encoded by other DNA sequences in this sample. The rearrangement links TRBV7-9 to TRBJ2-1, with D possibly being TRBD1 (5 bases). CDR3 length: 12 amino acids. Trimming pared 5 bases from V and 7 bases from J, leaving 9 bases between. The germline CDR1 and CDR2 sequences are SEHNR and FQNEAQ (reference sequence). CDR3 sequence reads: CASSPRENEQFF. CDR3 DNA: TGTGCCAGCAGCCCCAGGGAAAATGAGCAGTTCTTC.

In its sample, this clone was seen once. This rearrangement joins TRBV11-2 to TRBJ1-3; D gene unclear. The CDR3 totals 16 residues. Germline V gives CDR1 SGHAT, CDR2 FQNNGV. Trimming removed 0 bases from V and 3 bases from J, with 12 bases in between. In DNA form, the CDR3 reads TGTGCCAGCAGCTTAGATCGAATGGGAAGTGGAAACACCATATATTTT. Its protein product is CASSLDRMGSGNTIYF.

The V and J genes are TRBV30 and TRBJ2-7, with 10 bases identical to TRBD1. In germline, CDR1 is GTSNPN, CDR2 SVGIG (reference sequence). The CDR3 consists of 14 residues. J was trimmed by 6 bases and V by 3 bases; bases with no gene match: 8. CDR3 in DNA: TGTGCCTGGAGCCCCGGGACAGGGGCTTCCGAGCAGTACTTC. Translating gives CAWSPGTGASEQYF.

The V and J genes are TRBV6-1 and TRBJ2-3; the D gene is possibly TRBD1 (5 bases). Deletions cut 3 bases from V and 7 bases from J, with 20 bases between. This CDR3 is built from 16 residues. CDR1 and CDR2 (germline): MNHNS, SASEGT. CDR3 residues: CASSEFAGPPDHTQYF. For the CDR3, the DNA is TGTGCCAGCAGTGAGTTCGCAGGGCCCCCCGATCATACGCAGTATTTT.

The chain uses TRBV28 and TRBJ2-1, with TRBD1 matching over 8 bases. The trim removed 5 bases at V and 0 bases at J, leaving 9 bases unmatched. The length of the CDR3 is 17 residues. Germline assignment: CDR1 MDHEN and CDR2 SYDVKM. Here the CDR3 DNA reads TGTGCCAGCAGTCCACACCTTACAGGGGGCTCCTACAATGAGCAGTTCTTC. Its protein product is CASSPHLTGGSYNEQFF.

The rearrangement joins TRBV7-9 to TRBJ2-1; no reliable D call. CDR1 and CDR2 from the germline V gene are SEHNR and FQNEAQ (reference sequence). Trimming stripped 5 bases from V and 1 base from J, with 15 bases between. The CDR3 covers 16 residues. The CDR3 DNA follows: TGTGCCAGCAGCCCCCCAACGGTGGGATCCTACAATGAGCAGTTCTTC. Residues: CASSPPTVGSYNEQFF.

The chain combines TRBV2 with TRBJ2-7; possible D gene TRBD2, 5 bases. Germline CDR1 is SNHLY and CDR2 is FYNNEI. Trimming left V 4 bases short and J 0 bases short, with 16 bases between. The CDR3 is 16 residues long. The CDR3 here is CASSVGSAALSYEQYF. Written as DNA, the CDR3 is TGTGCCAGCAGTGTAGGTAGCGCAGCCCTCTCCTACGAGCAGTACTTC.

There are a few counts of this clone. The same CDR3 also results from other DNA sequences found in this sample. CDR3 DNA sequence: TGTGCCAGCAGTTTAGGACTAGCGTACGAGCAGTACTTC. Encoded protein: CASSLGLAYEQYF. This chain connects TRBV27 to TRBJ2-7, with 9 nucleotides matching TRBD2. There are 13 residues in the CDR3. The V and J ends lost 2 bases and 4 bases, in that order; junction bases with no gene match: 0. Per germline, CDR1 MNHEY and CDR2 SMNVEV (reference sequence).

The chain uses TRBV10-3 and TRBJ2-3; 8 bases fit TRBD1. The CDR3 has 16 residues. CDR1 and CDR2 from the germline V gene are ENHRY and SYGVKD. Trimming at V came to 2 bases and at J to 2 bases, leaving 6 bases not matched to a gene. The CDR3 DNA follows: TGTGCCATCAGTGAGGGGGACAGGAGGCTCACAGATACGCAGTATTTT. This encodes CAISEGDRRLTDTQYF.

Note on this clone: Other nucleotide sequences from this sample produce the same CDR3. The rearrangement uses TRBV4-1 and TRBJ2-1; D remains ambiguous. Germline V CDR1 and CDR2: MGHRA, YSYEKL. This CDR3 is built from 17 residues. V shed 0 bases and J shed 0 bases, with 12 bases lying between them. The CDR3 region is CASSQEPLPSSYNEQFF. CDR3 in DNA: TGCGCCAGCAGCCAAGAGCCCTTACCTAGCTCCTACAATGAGCAGTTCTTC.

The rearrangement uses TRBV2 and TRBJ2-1; D uncertain. V lost 8 bases to trimming and J lost 5 bases, with 16 bases between them. The CDR3 consists of 14 residues. Germline-derived CDR1 and CDR2 are SNHLY and FYNNEI. The CDR3 is CASHLGPPDNEQFF. Written as DNA, the CDR3 is TGTGCCAGCCATCTCGGACCTCCTGACAATGAGCAGTTCTTC.

The rearrangement joins TRBV27 to TRBJ1-6; unclear D gene. The germline CDR1 and CDR2 sequences are MNHEY and SMNVEV (reference sequence). The CDR3 runs 15 residues. Between the trimmed V and J ends, which lost 1 base and 10 bases, there was a span of 14 bases. CDR3 residues: CASSLLGAGPSPLHF. The DNA of the CDR3 is TGTGCCAGCAGTTTATTGGGTGCGGGTCCCTCACCCCTCCACTTT.

This clone was seen ten or more times. The chain employs TRBV13 and TRBJ1-3, with D maybe TRBD1 (5 bases). V was trimmed by 1 base and J by 2 bases, leaving 9 bases between them. In germline, CDR1 is PRHDT, CDR2 FYEKMQ (reference sequence). The CDR3 sequence is 15 residues long. The chain's CDR3 is CASSLEGTAGNTIYF. As DNA, the CDR3 is TGTGCCAGCAGCTTAGAGGGGACGGCTGGAAACACCATATATTTT.

This clone was found once. The V gene is TRBV5-1, the J gene TRBJ1-2; D is uncertain. CDR3 length equals 11 residues. Per the germline V gene, CDR1 is SGHRS and CDR2 is YFSETQ. V was clipped by 4 bases and J by 8 bases, with 9 bases between them. The CDR3 sequence is CASSLDGGYTF. The CDR3 DNA follows: TGCGCCAGCAGCCTGGACGGAGGCTACACCTTC.